This T cell receptor (beta chain) was observed in a study of cytomegalovirus exposure and HLA in healthy donors. Study conclusions and caveats: Analysis performed later found over 15,000 TCR beta sequences associated with HLA alleles at 0.05 false discovery rate. Equally common other TCR beta chains were less clonally expanded than HLA-associated ones, a later analysis found.

It was with 60 Vbeta and 13 Jbeta primers that the PCR ran. The table came from immunoSEQ multiplex PCR; TCRdb's copy has only in-frame clones and leaves some out. Of 250,000 or so clones listed, around nine tenths are singletons. This CDR3 is 16 amino acids long. Germline V CDR1 and CDR2: SGHKS, YYEKEE (reference sequence). V lost 0 bases and J lost 4, with 16 bases in between. On this clone: The antigen is undetermined.

The chain couples TRBV5-5 to TRBJ1-1; TRBD1 is a possible D gene (6 bases). Sequencing was done on a sample of PBMCs. The sequence was obtained from a girl aged 2-10 years in good health and CMV-seronegative. DNA for the CDR3: TGTGCCAGCAGCTTGGCCATGTGGGCAGGGGTCACTGAAGCTTTCTTT. The encoded protein is CASSLAMWAGVTEAFF. Together with reference TRBV5-5 and TRBJ1-1, the CDR3 gives the full variable domain: DAGVTQSPTHLIKTRGQQVTLRCSPISGHKSVSWYQQVLGQGPQFIFQYYEKEERGRGNFPDRFSARQFPNYSSELNVNALLLGDSALYLCASSLAMWAGVTEAFFGQGTRLTVV.